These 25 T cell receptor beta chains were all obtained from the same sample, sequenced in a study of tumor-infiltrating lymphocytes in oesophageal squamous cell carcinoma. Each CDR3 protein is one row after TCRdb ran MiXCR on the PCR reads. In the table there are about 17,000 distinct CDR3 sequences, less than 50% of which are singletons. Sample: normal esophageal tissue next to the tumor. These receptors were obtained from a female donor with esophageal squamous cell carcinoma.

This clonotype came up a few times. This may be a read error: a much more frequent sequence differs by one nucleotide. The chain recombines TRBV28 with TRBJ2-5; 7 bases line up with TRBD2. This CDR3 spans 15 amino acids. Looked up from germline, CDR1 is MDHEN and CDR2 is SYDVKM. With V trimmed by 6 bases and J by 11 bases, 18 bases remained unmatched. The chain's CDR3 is CASRKLGGGGNEQYF. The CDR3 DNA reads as TGTGCCAGCAGAAAACTCGGTGGCGGGGGTAATGAGCAGTACTTC. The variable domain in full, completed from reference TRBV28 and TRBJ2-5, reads DVKVTQSSRYLVKRTGEKVFLECVQDMDHENMFWYRQDPGLGLRLIYFSYDVKMKEKGDIPEGYSVSREKKERFSLILESASTNQTSMYLCASRKLGGGGNEQYFGPGTRLLVL.

CDR3 in DNA: TGTGCCAGCAACGAGGGGGTCCAAGAGACCCAGTACTTC. This codes for CASNEGVQETQYF. The chain couples TRBV7-4 to TRBJ2-5; D might be TRBD1 (6 bases). V dropped 7 bases and J dropped 1 base, with 10 bases sitting between them. The V gene's germline CDR1 is SGHVT and CDR2 SQSDAQ. The CDR3 loop spans 13 amino acids.

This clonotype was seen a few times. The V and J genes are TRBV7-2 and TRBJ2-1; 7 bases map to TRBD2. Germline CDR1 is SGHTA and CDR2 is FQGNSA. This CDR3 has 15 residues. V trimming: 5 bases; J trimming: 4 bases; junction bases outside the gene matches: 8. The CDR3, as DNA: TGTGCCAGCAGCAGGTACGGGAGGTCTTACAATGAGCAGTTCTTC. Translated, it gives CASSRYGRSYNEQFF. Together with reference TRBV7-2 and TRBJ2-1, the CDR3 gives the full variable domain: GAGVSQSPSNKVTEKGKDVELRCDPISGHTALYWYRQSLGQGLEFLIYFQGNSAPDKSGLPSDRFSAERTGGSVSTLTIQRTQQEDSAVYLCASSRYGRSYNEQFFGPGTRLTVL.

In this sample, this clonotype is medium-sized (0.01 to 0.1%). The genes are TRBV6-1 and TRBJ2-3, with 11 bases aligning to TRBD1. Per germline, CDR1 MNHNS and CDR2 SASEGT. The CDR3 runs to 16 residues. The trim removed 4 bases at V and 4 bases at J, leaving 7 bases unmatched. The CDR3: CASSGSWDRGADTQYF. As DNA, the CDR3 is TGTGCCAGCAGTGGCTCGTGGGACAGGGGGGCAGATACGCAGTATTTT.

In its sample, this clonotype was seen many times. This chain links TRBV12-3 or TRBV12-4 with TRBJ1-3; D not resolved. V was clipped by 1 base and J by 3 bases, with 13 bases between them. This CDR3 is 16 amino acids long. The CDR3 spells CASSLGHGSLGNTIYF. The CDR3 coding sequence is TGTGCCAGCAGTTTAGGACATGGGTCCCTTGGAAACACCATATATTTT.

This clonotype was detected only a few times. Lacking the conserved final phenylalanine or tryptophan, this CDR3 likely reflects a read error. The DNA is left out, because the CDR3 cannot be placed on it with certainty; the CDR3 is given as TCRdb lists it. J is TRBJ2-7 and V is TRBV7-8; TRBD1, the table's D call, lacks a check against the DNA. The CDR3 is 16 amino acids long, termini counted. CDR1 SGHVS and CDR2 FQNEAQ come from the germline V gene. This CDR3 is CASSLEASGTYYGYNL.

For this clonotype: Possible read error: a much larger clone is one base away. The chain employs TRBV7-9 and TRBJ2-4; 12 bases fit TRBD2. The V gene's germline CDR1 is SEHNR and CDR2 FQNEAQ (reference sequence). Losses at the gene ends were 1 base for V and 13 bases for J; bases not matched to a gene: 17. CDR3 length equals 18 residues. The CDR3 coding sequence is TGTGCCAGCAGCTTAGGGTGGCTAGCGGGAGGGCACAGGCATGAGCAGTACTTC. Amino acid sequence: CASSLGWLAGGHRHEQYF.

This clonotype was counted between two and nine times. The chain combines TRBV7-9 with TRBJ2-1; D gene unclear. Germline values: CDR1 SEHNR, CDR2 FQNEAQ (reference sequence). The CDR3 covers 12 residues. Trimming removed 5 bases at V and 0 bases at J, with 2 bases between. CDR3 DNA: TGTGCCAGCAGCACCTCCTACAATGAGCAGTTCTTC. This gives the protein CASSTSYNEQFF. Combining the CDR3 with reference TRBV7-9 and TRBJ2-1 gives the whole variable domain DTGVSQNPRHKITKRGQNVTFRCDPISEHNRLYWYRQTLGQGPEFLTYFQNEAQLEKSRLLSDRFSAERPKGSFSTLEIQRTEQGDSAMYLCASSTSYNEQFFGPGTRLTVL.

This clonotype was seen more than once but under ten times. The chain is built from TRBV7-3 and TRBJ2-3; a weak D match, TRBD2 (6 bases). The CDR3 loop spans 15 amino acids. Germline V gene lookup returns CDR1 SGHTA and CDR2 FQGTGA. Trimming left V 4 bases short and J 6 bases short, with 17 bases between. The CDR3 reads CASSSHSSAGDTQYF. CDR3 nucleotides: TGTGCCAGCAGCTCCCATTCCAGCGCGGGGGATACGCAGTATTTT.

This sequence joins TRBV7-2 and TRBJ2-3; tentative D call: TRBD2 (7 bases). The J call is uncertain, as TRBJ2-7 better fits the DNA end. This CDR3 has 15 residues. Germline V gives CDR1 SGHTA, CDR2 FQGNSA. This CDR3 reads CASSLAGGGADEQYF. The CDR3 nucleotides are TGTGCCAGCAGCTTAGCGGGAGGGGGAGCGGATGAGCAGTACTTC.

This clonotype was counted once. In DNA form, the CDR3 reads TGTGCCAGCAGCTTAACTAGCGGGATTGCAGATACGCAGTATTTT. The encoded protein is CASSLTSGIADTQYF. This sequence joins TRBV11-2 and TRBJ2-3; the match to TRBD2 covers 10 bases. This CDR3 contains 15 residues. Germline V lookup: CDR1 SGHAT, CDR2 FQNNGV. The ends lost 2 bases at V and 4 bases at J; junction bases unmatched: 3. The full variable domain, its missing parts supplied by reference TRBV11-2 and TRBJ2-3, is EAGVAQSPRYKIIEKRQSVAFWCNPISGHATLYWYQQILGQGPKLLIQFQNNGVVDDSQLPKDRFSAERLKGVDSTLKIQPAKLEDSAVYLCASSLTSGIADTQYFGPGTRLTVL.

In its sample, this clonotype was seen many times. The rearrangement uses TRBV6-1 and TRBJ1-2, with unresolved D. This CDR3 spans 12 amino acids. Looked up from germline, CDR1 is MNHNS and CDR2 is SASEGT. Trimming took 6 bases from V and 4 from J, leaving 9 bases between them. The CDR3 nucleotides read TGTGCCAGCAGAGCGACGGCCTATGGCTACACCTTC. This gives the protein CASRATAYGYTF.

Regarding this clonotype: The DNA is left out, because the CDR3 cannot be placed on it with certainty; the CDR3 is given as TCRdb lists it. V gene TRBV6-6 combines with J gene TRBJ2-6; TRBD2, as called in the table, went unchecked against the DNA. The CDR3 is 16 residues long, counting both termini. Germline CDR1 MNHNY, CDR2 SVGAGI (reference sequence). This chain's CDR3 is CASSSQTANYGYTFGF.

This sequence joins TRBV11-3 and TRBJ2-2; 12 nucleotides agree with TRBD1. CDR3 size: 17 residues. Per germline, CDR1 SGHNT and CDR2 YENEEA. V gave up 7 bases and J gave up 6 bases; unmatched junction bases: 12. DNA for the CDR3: TGTGCCAGCAACATAGACGGGACAGGGGGCGGGTCCGGGGAGCTGTTTTTT. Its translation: CASNIDGTGGGSGELFF. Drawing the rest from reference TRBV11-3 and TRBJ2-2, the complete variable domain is EAGVVQSPRYKIIEKKQPVAFWCNPISGHNTLYWYLQNLGQGPELLIRYENEEAVDDSQLPKDRFSAERLKGVDSTLKIQPAELGDSAVYLCASNIDGTGGGSGELFFGEGSRLTVL.

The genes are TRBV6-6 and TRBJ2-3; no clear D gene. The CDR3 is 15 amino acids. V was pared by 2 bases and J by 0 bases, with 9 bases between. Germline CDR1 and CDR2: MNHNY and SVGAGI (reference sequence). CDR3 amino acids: CASSYMLGSTDTQYF. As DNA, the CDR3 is TGTGCCAGCAGTTACATGCTCGGGAGCACAGATACGCAGTATTTT.

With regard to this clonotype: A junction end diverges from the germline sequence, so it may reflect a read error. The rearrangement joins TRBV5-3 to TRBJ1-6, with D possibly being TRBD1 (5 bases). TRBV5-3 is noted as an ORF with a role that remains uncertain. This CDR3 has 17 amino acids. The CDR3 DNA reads TGTGCCAGCAGCTTGGCCCGTCGCGGGACGGAGAATTCACCCCTCCACTTC. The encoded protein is CASSLARRGTENSPLHF.

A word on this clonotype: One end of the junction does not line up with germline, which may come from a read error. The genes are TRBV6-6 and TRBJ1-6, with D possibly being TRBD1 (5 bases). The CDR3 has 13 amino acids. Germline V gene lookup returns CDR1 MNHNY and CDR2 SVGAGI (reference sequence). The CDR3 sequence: CASSYTPGTEQYF. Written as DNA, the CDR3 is TGTGCCAGCAGTTACACGCCAGGGACTGAGCAGTACTTT.

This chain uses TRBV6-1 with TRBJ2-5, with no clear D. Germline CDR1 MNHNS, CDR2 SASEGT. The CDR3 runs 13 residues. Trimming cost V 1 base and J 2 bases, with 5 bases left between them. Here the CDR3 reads CASSEVGQETQYF. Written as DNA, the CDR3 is TGTGCCAGCAGTGAAGTCGGGCAAGAGACCCAGTACTTC.

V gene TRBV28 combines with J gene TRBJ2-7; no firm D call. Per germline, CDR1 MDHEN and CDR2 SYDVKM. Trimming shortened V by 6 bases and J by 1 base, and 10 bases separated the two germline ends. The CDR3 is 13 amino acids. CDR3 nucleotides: TGTGCCAGCAGCCCTCCAGTATCCTACGAGCAGTACTTC. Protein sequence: CASSPPVSYEQYF.

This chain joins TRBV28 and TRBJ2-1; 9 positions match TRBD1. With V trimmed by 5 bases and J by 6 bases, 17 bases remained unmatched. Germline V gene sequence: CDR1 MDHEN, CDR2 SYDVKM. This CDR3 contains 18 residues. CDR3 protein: CASSRNSGRDRVPNEQFF. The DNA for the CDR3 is TGTGCCAGCAGTCGAAACTCCGGTAGGGACAGGGTTCCCAATGAGCAGTTCTTC.

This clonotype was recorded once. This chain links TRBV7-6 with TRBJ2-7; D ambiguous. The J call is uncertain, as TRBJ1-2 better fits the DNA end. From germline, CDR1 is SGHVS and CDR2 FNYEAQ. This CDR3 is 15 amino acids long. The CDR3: CASSLESASLGGYTF. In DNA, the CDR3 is TGTGCCAGCAGCTTAGAATCGGCCTCTCTAGGGGGCTACACCTTC.

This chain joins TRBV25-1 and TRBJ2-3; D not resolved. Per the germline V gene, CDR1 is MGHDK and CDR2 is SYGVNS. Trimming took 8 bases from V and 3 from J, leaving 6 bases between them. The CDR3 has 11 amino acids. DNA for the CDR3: TGTGCCAGCGCTAAGACAGATACGCAGTATTTT. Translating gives CASAKTDTQYF.

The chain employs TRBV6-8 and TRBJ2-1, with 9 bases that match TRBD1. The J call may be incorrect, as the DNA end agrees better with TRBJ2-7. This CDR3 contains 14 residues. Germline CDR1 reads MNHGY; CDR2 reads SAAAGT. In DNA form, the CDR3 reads TGTGCCAGCAGTTGGTTACAGGGGGCCGACGAGCAGTACTTC. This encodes CASSWLQGADEQYF.

This CDR3 is CASSYSPTSGVYNEQFF. The CDR3 DNA sequence: TGTGCCAGCAGTTACTCCCCTACTAGCGGCGTCTACAATGAGCAGTTCTTC. The chain joins TRBV6-6 to TRBJ2-1, with 8 bases matching TRBD2. Germline CDR1 reads MNHNY; CDR2 reads SVGAGI (reference sequence). The CDR3 loop spans 17 amino acids. With 0 bases clipped from V and 3 bases from J, the junction kept 7 bases outside the gene matches.

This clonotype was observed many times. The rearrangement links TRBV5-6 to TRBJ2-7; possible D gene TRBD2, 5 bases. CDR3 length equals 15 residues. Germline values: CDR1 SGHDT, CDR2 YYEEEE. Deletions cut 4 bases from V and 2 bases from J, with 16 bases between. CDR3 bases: TGTGCCAGCAGCACCTATAGCGCGAGGCCCTACGAGCAGTACTTC. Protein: CASSTYSARPYEQYF.